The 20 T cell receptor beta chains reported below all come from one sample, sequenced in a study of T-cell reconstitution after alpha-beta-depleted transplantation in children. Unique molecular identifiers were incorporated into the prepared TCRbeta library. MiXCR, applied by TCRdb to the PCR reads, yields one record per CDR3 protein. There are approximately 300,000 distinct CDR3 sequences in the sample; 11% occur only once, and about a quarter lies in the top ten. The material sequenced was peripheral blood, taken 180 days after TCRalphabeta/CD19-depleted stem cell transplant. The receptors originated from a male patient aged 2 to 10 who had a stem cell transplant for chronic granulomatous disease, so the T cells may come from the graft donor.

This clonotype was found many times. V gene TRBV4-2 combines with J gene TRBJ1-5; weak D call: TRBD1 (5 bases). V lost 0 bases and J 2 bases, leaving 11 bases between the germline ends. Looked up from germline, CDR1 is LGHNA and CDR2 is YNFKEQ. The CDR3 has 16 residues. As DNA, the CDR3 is TGTGCCAGCAGCCAAGATCCCCAGGGAGGCAATCAGCCCCAGCATTTT. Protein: CASSQDPQGGNQPQHF.

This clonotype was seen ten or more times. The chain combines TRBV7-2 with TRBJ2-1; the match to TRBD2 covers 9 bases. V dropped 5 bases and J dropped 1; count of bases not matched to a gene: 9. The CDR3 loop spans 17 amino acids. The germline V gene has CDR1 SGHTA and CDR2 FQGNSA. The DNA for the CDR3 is TGTGCCAGCAGCCCCCCCGGGACTAGCAGATCCTACAATGAGCAGTTCTTC. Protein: CASSPPGTSRSYNEQFF.

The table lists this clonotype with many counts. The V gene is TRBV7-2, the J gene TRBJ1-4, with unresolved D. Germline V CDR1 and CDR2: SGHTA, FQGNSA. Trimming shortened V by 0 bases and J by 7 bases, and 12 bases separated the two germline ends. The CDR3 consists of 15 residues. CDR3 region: CASSLAGFNREKLFF. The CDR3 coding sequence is TGTGCCAGCAGCTTAGCCGGGTTTAATCGTGAAAAACTGTTTTTT.

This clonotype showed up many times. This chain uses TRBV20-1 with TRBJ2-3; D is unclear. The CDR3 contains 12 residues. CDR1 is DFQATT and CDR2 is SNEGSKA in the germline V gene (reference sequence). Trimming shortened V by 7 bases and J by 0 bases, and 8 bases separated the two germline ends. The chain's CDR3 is CSGLTSTDTQYF. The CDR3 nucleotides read TGCAGTGGTCTGACTAGCACAGATACGCAGTATTTT.

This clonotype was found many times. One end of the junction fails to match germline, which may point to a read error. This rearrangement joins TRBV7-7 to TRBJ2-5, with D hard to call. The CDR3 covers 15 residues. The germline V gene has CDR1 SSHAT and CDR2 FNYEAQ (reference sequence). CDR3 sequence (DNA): TGTGCTAGCAGCTTAGCCTTAAGTAGGGCGGAGACCCAGTACTTC. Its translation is CASSLALSRAETQYF.

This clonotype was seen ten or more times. The DNA of the CDR3 is TGTGCCAGCAGGGGATCCGGACTAAAAAACATTCAGTACTTC. Translated: CASRGSGLKNIQYF. The chain combines TRBV12-3 or TRBV12-4 with TRBJ2-4; TRBD2 is a possible D gene (6 bases). V lost 6 bases and J lost 4, with 13 bases in between. The CDR3 length is 14 residues.

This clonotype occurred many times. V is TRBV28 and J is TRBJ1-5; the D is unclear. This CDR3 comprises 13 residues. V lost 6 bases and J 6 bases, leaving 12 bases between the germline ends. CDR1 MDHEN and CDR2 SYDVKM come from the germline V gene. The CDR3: CASRPRAGQPQHF. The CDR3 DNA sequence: TGTGCCAGCAGACCGAGGGCGGGTCAGCCCCAGCATTTT. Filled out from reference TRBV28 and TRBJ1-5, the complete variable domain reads DVKVTQSSRYLVKRTGEKVFLECVQDMDHENMFWYRQDPGLGLRLIYFSYDVKMKEKGDIPEGYSVSREKKERFSLILESASTNQTSMYLCASRPRAGQPQHFGDGTRLSIL.

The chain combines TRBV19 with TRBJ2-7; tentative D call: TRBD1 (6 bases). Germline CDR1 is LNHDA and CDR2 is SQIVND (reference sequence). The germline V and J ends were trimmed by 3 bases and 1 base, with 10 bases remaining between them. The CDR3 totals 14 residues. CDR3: CASSMFTGSYEQYF. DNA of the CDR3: TGTGCCAGTAGTATGTTTACAGGGTCCTACGAGCAGTACTTC.

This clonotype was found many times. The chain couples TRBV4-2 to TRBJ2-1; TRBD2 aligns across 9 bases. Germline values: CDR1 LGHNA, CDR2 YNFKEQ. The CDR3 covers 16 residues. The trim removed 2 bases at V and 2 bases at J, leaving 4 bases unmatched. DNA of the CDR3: TGTGCCAGCAGCCAACATAGCGGGGGCGCCTACAATGAGCAGTTCTTC. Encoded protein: CASSQHSGGAYNEQFF.

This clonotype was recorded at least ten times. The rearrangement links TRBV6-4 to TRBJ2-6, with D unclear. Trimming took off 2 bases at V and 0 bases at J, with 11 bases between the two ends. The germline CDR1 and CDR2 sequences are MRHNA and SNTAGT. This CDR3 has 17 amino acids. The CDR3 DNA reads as TGTGCCAGCAGTGACGTCGACCGGAACTCTGGGGCCAACGTCCTGACTTTC. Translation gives CASSDVDRNSGANVLTF.

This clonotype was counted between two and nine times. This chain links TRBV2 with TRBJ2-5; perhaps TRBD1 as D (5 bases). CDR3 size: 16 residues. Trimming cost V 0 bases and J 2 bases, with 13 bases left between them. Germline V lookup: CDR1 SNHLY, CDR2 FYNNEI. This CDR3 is CASSEALRQFQETQYF. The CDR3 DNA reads TGTGCCAGCAGTGAAGCGCTTCGACAGTTTCAAGAGACCCAGTACTTC.

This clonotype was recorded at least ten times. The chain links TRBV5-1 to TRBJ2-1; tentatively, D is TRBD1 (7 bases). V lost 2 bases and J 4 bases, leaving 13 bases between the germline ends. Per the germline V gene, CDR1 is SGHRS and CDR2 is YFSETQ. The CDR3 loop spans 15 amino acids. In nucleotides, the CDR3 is TGCGCCAGCAGCTTAGGCAGGGGGGAATACAATGAGCAGTTCTTC. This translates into CASSLGRGEYNEQFF.

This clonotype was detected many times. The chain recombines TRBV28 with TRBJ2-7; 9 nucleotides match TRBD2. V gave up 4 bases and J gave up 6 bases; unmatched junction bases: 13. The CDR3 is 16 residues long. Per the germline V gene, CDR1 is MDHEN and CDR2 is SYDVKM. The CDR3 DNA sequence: TGTGCCAGCAGTTCCCTCGGCGGGAGGGCCGCCGGCGAGCAGTACTTC. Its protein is CASSSLGGRAAGEQYF.

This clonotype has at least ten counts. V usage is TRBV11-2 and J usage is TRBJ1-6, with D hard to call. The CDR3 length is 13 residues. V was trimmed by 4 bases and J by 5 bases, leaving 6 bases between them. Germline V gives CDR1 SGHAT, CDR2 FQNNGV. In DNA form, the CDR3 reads TGTGCCAGCAGCTCAACTCATAATTCACCCCTCCACTTT. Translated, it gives CASSSTHNSPLHF.

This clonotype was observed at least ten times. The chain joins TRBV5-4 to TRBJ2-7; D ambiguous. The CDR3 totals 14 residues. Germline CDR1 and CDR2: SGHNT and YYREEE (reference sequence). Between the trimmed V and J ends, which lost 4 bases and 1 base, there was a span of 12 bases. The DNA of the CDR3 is TGTGCCAGCAGCATACGTGGACCGTCCTACGAGCAGTACTTC. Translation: CASSIRGPSYEQYF.

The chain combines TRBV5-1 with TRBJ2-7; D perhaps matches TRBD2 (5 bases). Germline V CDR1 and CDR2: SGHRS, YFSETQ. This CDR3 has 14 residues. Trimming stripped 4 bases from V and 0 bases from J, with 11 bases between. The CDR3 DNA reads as TGCGCCAGCAGCAGGGAGATGGGCTCCTACGAGCAGTACTTC. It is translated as CASSREMGSYEQYF.

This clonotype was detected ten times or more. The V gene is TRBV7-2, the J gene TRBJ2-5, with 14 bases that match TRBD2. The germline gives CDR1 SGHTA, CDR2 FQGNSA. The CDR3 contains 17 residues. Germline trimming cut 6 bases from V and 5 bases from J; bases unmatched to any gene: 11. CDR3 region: CASSRPGLAGETETQYF. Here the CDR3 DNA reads TGTGCCAGCAGTCGTCCGGGACTAGCGGGGGAGACGGAGACCCAGTACTTC.

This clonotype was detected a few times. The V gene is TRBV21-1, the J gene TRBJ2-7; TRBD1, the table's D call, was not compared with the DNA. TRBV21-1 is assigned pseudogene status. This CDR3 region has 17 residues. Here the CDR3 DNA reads TGTGCCAGCAGCAAAGCGAGGACAGGGTGGTTCTTCTACGAGCAGTACTTC. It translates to CASSKARTGWFFYEQYF.

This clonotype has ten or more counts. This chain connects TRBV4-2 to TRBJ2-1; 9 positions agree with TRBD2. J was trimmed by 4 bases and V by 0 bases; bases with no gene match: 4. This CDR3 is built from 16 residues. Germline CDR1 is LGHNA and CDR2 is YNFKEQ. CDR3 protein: CASSQDPSGDYNEQFF. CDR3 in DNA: TGTGCCAGCAGCCAAGATCCTAGCGGGGATTACAATGAGCAGTTCTTC.

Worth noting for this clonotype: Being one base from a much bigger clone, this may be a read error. The CDR3 DNA follows: TGCACCAGCAGAGTAGGGAGTGTACCCGTCGAGCAGTACTTC. It translates to CTSRVGSVPVEQYF. The chain combines TRBV5-1 with TRBJ2-7, with D possibly TRBD2 on 5 matching bases. The CDR3 loop spans 14 amino acids. Looked up from germline, CDR1 is SGHRS and CDR2 is YFSETQ.